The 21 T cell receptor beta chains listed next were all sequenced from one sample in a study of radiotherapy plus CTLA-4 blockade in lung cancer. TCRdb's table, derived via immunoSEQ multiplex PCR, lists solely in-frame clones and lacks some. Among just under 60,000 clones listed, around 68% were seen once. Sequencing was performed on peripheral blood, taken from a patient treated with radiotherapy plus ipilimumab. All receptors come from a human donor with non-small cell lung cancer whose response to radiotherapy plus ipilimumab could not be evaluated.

In nucleotides, the CDR3 is TGTGCCAGCAGCTTAGTAGCGGGGCGCACAGATACGCAGTATTTT. Protein: CASSLVAGRTDTQYF. V usage is TRBV7-2 and J usage is TRBJ2-3, with 8 bases matching TRBD2. The CDR3 covers 15 residues. V lost 1 base to trimming and J lost 1 base; unmatched junction nucleotides: 1. The germline CDR1 and CDR2 sequences are SGHTA and FQGNSA.

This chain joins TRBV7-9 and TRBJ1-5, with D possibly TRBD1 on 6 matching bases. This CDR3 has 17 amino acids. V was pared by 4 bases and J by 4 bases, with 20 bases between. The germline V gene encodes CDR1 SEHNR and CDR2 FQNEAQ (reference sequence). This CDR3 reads CASSSGLLGRGNQPQHF. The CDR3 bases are TGTGCCAGCAGCTCTGGACTCCTGGGGAGGGGGAATCAGCCCCAGCATTTT.

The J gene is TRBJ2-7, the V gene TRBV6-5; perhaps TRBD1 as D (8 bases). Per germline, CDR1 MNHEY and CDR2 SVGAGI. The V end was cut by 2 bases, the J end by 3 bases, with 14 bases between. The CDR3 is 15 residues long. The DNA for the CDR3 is TGTGCCAGCAGTTACCCACAGGGGGGGGTCTACGAGCAGTACTTC. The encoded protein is CASSYPQGGVYEQYF.

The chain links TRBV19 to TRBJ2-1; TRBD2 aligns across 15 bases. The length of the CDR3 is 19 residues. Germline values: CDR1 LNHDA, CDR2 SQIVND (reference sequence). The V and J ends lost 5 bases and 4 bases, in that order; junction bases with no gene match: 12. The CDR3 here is CASSAGLAGGLERYNEQFF. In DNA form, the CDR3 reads TGTGCCAGTAGTGCGGGACTAGCGGGAGGACTTGAACGATACAATGAGCAGTTCTTC.

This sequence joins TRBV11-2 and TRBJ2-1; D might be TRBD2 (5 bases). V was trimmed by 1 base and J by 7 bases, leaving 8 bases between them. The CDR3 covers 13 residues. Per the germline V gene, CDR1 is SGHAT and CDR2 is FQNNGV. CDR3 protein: CASSLGRDNEQFF. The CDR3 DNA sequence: TGTGCCAGCAGCTTAGGCCGGGATAATGAGCAGTTCTTC.

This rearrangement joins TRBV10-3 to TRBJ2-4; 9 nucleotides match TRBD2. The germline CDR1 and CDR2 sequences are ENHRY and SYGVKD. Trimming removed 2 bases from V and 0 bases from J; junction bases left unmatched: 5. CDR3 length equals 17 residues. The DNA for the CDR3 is TGTGCCATCAGTGAGGGACTAGCGCTTCTAGCCAAAAACATTCAGTACTTC. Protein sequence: CAISEGLALLAKNIQYF.

The CDR3 here is CASSLTASGTQETQYF. The CDR3 DNA reads TGTGCCAGCAGCTTAACGGCTAGCGGGACCCAAGAGACCCAGTACTTC. The chain joins TRBV7-9 to TRBJ2-5, with 9 nucleotides matching TRBD2. CDR3 length: 16 residues. Trimming at V came to 2 bases and at J to 1 base, leaving 5 bases not matched to a gene. CDR1 and CDR2 (germline): SEHNR, FQNEAQ (reference sequence). The full variable domain, its missing parts supplied by reference TRBV7-9 and TRBJ2-5, is DTGVSQNPRHKITKRGQNVTFRCDPISEHNRLYWYRQTLGQGPEFLTYFQNEAQLEKSRLLSDRFSAERPKGSFSTLEIQRTEQGDSAMYLCASSLTASGTQETQYFGPGTRLLVL.

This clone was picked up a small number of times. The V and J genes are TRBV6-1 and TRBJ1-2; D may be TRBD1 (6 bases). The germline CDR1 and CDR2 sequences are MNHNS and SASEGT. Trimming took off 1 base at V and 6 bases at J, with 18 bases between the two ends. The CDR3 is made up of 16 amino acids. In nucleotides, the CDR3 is TGTGCCAGCAGTGAAGACAACGAGGGGACATACGATGGCTACACCTTC. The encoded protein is CASSEDNEGTYDGYTF.

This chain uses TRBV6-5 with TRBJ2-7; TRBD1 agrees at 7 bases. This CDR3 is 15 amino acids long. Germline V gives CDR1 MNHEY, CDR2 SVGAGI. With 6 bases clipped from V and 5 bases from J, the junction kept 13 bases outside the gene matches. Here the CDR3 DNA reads TGTGCCAGCAGGACCAGGACAGGCGCCGGCCACGAGCAGTACTTC. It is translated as CASRTRTGAGHEQYF.

The CDR3 spells CASSLAPGGETQYF. The DNA for the CDR3 is TGCGCCAGCAGCTTGGCCCCAGGCGGGGAGACCCAGTACTTC. V gene TRBV5-1 combines with J gene TRBJ2-5, with a possible D match to TRBD2 (5 bases). CDR3 size: 14 residues. The V gene's germline CDR1 is SGHRS and CDR2 YFSETQ. V lost 0 bases, J lost 5 bases, and 11 bases lay in between.

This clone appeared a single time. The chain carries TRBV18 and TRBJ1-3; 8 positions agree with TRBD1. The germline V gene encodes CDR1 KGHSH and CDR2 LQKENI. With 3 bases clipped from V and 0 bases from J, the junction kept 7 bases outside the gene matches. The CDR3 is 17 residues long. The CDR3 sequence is CASSPSLGTGSGNTIYF. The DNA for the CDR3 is TGTGCCAGCTCACCGTCCCTCGGGACAGGCTCTGGAAACACCATATATTTT.

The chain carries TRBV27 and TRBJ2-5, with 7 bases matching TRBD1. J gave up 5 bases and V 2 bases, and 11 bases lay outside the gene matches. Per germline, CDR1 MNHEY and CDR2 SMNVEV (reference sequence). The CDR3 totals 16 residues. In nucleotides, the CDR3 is TGTGCCAGCAGTTTAGACGCGCGGACAGGCGGGGAGACCCAGTACTTC. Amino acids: CASSLDARTGGETQYF.

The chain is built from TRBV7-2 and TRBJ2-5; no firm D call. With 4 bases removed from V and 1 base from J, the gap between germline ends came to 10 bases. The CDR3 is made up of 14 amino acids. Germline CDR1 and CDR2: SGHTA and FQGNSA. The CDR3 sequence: CASSSLSVQETQYF. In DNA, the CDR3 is TGTGCCAGCAGCTCCCTGTCGGTCCAAGAGACCCAGTACTTC.

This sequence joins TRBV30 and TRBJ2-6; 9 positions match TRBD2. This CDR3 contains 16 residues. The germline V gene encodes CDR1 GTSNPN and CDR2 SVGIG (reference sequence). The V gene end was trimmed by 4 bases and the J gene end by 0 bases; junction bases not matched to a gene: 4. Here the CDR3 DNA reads TGTGCCTGGATGGGCGGGAGGGCCTCTGGGGCCAACGTCCTGACTTTC. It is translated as CAWMGGRASGANVLTF.

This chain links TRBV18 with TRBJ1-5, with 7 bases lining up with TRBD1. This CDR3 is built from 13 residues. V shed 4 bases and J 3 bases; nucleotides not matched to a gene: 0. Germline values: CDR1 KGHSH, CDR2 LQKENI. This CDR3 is CASSQGANQPQHF. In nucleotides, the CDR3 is TGTGCCAGCTCACAGGGGGCCAATCAGCCCCAGCATTTT.

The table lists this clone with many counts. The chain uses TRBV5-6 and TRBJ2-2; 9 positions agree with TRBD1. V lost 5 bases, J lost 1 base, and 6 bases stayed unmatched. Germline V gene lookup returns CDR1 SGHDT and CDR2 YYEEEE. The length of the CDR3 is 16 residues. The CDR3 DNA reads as TGTGCCAGCAGACCCCGGGGACAGGGGAACACCGGGGAGCTGTTTTTT. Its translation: CASRPRGQGNTGELFF. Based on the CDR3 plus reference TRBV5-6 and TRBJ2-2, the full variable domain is DAGVTQSPTHLIKTRGQQVTLRCSPKSGHDTVSWYQQALGQGPQFIFQYYEEEERQRGNFPDRFSGHQFPNYSSELNVNALLLGDSALYLCASRPRGQGNTGELFFGEGSRLTVL.

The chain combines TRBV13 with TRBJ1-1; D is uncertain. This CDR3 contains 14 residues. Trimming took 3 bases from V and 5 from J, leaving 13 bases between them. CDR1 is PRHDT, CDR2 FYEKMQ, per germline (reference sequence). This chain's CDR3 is CASSLVWEGTEAFF. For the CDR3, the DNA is TGTGCCAGCAGCTTGGTCTGGGAGGGAACTGAAGCTTTCTTT.

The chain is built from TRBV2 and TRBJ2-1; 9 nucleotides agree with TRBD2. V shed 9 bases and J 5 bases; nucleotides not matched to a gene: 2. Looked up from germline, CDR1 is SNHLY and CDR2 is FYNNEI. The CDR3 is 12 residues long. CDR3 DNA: TGTGCCAGTAGCGGGGGAGACAATGAGCAGTTCTTC. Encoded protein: CASSGGDNEQFF.

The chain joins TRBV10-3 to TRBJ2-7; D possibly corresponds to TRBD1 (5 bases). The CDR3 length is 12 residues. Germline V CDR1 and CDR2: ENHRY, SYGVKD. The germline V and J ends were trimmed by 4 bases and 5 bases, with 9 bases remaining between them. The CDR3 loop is CAISGDRNEQYF. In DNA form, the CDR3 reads TGTGCCATCAGTGGTGACAGAAACGAGCAGTACTTC.

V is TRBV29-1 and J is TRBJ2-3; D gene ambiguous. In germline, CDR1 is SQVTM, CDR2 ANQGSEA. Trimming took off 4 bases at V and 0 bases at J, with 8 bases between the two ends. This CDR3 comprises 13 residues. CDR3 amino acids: CSVVIPSTDTQYF. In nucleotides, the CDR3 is TGCAGCGTTGTAATTCCTAGCACAGATACGCAGTATTTT.

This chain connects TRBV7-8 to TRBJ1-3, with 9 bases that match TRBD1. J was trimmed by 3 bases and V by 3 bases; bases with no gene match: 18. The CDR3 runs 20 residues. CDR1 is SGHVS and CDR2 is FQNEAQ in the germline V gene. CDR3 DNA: TGTGCCAGCAGCTTCCGGAAGAAGGACAGGGGAGGATCCCTTGGAAACACCATATATTTT. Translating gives CASSFRKKDRGGSLGNTIYF. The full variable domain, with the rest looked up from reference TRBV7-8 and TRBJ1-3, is GAGVSQSPRYKVAKRGQDVALRCDPISGHVSLFWYQQALGQGPEFLTYFQNEAQLDKSGLPSDRFFAERPEGSVSTLKIQRTQQEDSAVYLCASSFRKKDRGGSLGNTIYFGEGSWLTVV.